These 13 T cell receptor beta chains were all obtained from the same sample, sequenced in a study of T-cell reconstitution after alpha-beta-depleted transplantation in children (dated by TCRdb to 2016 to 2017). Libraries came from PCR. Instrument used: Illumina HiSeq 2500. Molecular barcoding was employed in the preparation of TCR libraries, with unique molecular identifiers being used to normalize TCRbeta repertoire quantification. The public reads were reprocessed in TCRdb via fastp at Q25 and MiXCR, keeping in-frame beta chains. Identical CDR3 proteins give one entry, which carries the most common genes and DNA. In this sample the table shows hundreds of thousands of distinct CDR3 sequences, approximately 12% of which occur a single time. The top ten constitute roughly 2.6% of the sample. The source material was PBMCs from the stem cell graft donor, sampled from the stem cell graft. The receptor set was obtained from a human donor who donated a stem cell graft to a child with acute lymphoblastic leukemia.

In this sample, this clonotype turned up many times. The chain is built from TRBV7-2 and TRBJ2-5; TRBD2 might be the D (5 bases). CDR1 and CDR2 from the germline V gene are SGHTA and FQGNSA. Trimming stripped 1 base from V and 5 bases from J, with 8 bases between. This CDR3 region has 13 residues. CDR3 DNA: TGTGCCAGCAGCTTAGGACGGGATGAGACCCAGTACTTC. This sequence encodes CASSLGRDETQYF.

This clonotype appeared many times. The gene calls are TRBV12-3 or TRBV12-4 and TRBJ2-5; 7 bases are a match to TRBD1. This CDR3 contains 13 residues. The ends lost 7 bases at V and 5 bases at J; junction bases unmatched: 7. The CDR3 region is CASTLDRRETQYF. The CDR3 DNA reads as TGTGCCAGCACCTTGGACAGGCGGGAGACCCAGTACTTC.

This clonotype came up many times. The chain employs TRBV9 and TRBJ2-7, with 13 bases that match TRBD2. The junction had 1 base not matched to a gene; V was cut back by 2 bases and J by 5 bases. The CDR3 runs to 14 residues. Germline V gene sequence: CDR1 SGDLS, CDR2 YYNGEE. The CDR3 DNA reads TGTGCCAGCAGCGTCGGACTAGCGGGGGACGAGCAGTACTTC. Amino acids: CASSVGLAGDEQYF.

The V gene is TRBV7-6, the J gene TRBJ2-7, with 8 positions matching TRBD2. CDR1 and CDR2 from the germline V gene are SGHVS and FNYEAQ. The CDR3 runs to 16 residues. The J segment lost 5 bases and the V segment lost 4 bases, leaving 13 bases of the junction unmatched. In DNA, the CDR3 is TGTGCCAGCAGCTCGCCTCCCGGGAGGGCGCGCAACGAGCAGTACTTC. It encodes CASSSPPGRARNEQYF.

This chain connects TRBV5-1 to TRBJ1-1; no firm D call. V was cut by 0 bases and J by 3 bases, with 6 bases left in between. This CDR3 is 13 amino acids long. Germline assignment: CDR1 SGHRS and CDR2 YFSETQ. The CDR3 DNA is TGCGCCAGCAGCTTGGAAAGGGACACTGAAGCTTTCTTT. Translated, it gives CASSLERDTEAFF.

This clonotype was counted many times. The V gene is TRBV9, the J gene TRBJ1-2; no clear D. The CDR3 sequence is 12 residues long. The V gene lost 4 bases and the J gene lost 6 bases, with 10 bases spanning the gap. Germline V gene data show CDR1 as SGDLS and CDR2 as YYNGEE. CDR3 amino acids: CASSPRVDGYTF. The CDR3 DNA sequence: TGTGCCAGCAGCCCCCGAGTCGATGGCTACACCTTC.

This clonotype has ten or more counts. CDR3 protein: CASGLSGFYEQYF. For the CDR3, the DNA is TGTGCCAGCGGGCTTAGTGGCTTCTACGAGCAGTACTTC. The rearrangement joins TRBV6-2 or TRBV6-3 to TRBJ2-7; unclear D gene. Germline V CDR1 and CDR2: MNHEY, SVGEGT. CDR3 length: 13 amino acids. V dropped 8 bases and J dropped 3 bases, with 14 bases sitting between them.

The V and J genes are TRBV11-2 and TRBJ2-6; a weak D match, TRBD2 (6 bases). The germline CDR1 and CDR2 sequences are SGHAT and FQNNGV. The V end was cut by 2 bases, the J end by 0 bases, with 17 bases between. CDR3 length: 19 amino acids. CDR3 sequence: CASSLPRGGALSGANVLTF. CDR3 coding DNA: TGTGCCAGCAGCTTACCTCGGGGAGGTGCCCTCTCTGGGGCCAACGTCCTGACTTTC.

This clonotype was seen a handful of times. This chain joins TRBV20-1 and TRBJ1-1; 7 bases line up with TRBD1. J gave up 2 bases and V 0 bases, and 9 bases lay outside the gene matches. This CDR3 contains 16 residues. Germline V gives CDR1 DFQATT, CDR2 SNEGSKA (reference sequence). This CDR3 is CSAREMGTARNTEAFF. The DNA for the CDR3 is TGCAGTGCTAGAGAGATGGGGACAGCGCGCAACACTGAAGCTTTCTTT.

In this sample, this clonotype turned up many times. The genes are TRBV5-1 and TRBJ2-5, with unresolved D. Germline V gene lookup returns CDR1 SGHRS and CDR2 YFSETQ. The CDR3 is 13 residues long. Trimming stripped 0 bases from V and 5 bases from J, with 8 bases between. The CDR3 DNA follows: TGCGCCAGCAGCTTGGACTATGGGGAGACCCAGTACTTC. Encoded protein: CASSLDYGETQYF.

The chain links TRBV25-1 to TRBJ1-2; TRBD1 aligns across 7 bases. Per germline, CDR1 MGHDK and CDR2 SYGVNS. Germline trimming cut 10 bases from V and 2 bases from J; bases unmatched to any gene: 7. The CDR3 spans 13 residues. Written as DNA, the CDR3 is TGTGCCACCAGGGGGGATGCCAACTATGGCTACACCTTC. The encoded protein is CATRGDANYGYTF.

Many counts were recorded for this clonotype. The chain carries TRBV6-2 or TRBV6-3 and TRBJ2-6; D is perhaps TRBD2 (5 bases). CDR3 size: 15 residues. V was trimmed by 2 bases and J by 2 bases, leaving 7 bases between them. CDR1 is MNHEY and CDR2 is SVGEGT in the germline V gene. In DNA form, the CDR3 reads TGTGCCAGCAGTTACATCGGGACTGGGGCCAACGTCCTGACTTTC. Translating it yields CASSYIGTGANVLTF.

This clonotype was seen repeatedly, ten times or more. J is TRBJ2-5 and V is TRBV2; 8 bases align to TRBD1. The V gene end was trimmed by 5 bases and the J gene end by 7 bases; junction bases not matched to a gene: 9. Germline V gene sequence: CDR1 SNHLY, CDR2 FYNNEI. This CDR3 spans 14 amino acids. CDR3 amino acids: CASSRTGSTGTQYF. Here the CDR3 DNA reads TGTGCCAGCAGTAGGACAGGGAGCACCGGGACCCAGTACTTC.